A selection of T cell receptor beta chains follows, all from one sample in a study of blood T cell repertoires in COVID-19. The table came from immunoSEQ multiplex PCR; TCRdb's copy has only in-frame clones and leaves some out. The sample includes around 110,000 clones, around 80% of them seen just once. What was sequenced was peripheral blood. These receptors all come from a man between 65 and 80 years old with acute or convalescent COVID-19. CDR3s include the opening cysteine and the closing phenylalanine or tryptophan. D genes are given only for firm matches. Clone sizes are given selectively: once, few, many, or a class where the clone is expanded.

v_gene	j_gene	abundance	d_gene	CDR3nt	CDR3aa
TRBV9	TRBJ1-1	-	-	TGTGCCAGCAGCGTGGGACAAGTGGGGACTGAAGCTTTCTTT	CASSVGQVGTEAFF
TRBV7-9	TRBJ1-1	-	-	TGTGCCAGCACCAGGCAGGGGAACACTGAAGCTTTCTTT	CASTRQGNTEAFF
TRBV11-2	TRBJ2-3	-	-	TGTGCCAGCAGCTTCATAACTAGCACAGATACGCAGTATTTT	CASSFITSTDTQYF
TRBV10-2	TRBJ1-2	-	TRBD1	TGCGCCAGCAGTGAGATACAGGGGTACGGCTACACCTTC	CASSEIQGYGYTF
TRBV27	TRBJ2-1	few	-	TGTGCCAGCAGTCACGGACAGAATGAGCAGTTCTTC	CASSHGQNEQFF
TRBV19	TRBJ1-4	-	-	TGTGCCAGTAGTATGGCGACTGACGAAAAACTGTTTTTT	CASSMATDEKLFF
TRBV4-2	TRBJ2-2	many	TRBD2	TGTGCCAGCAGCCAAGTGGGGAGCGGGGGGACTACCGGGGAGCTGTTTTTT	CASSQVGSGGTTGELFF
TRBV5-1	TRBJ2-5	once	-	TGCGCCAGCAGCTTGGCCGGGACATCAGAGGAGACCCAGTACTTC	CASSLAGTSEETQYF
TRBV5-8	TRBJ2-7	-	-	TGTGCCAGCAGCTTGGGTACCGGGGTTCCCTACGAGCAGTACTTC	CASSLGTGVPYEQYF
TRBV5-1	TRBJ1-3	-	TRBD1	TGCGCCAGCAGCTTGGCCCCAGGGGGTGGAAACACCATATATTTT	CASSLAPGGGNTIYF
TRBV11-2	TRBJ1-4	-	-	TGTGCCAGCAGCCTCACTAATGAAAAACTGTTTTTT	CASSLTNEKLFF
TRBV9	TRBJ1-5	-	-	TGTGCCAGCAGTGAGGACATTGGCAATCAGCCCCAGCATTTT	CASSEDIGNQPQHF
TRBV18	TRBJ1-2	-	-	TGTGCCAGCTCACCGCAGCCGGAAGGGGATGGCTACACCTTC	CASSPQPEGDGYTF
TRBV19	TRBJ2-2	-	TRBD1	TGTGCCAGTATAAGGGGACAGGGGTGGACCGGGGAGCTGTTTTTT	CASIRGQGWTGELFF
TRBV6-5	TRBJ1-6	few	-	TGTGCCAGCAGTTACCTCGCGGGCGCAGGGGATTCACCCCTCCACTTT	CASSYLAGAGDSPLHF
TRBV19	TRBJ1-5	-	TRBD1	TGTGCCAGTAGCAAACAGGGGGATCAGCCCCAGCATTTT	CASSKQGDQPQHF
TRBV6-6	TRBJ2-7	-	-	TGTGCCAGCAGTTACTTCCCAGGGGGGCAAAGCTACGAGCAGTACTTC	CASSYFPGGQSYEQYF
TRBV12-5	TRBJ2-1	-	-	TGTGCTAGTGGTCCGAAGCCGGGAGAGGGCTCCTACAATGAGCAGTTCTTC	CASGPKPGEGSYNEQFF
TRBV2	TRBJ2-2	-	TRBD2	TGTGCCAGCAGCGGTCCCCCAGCGGGGGGAAACACCGGGGAGCTGTTTTTT	CASSGPPAGGNTGELFF
TRBV5-1	TRBJ2-2	-	-	TGCGCCAGCAGCTTGGTACTAGCCCTCGGGGAGCTGTTTTTT	CASSLVLALGELFF
TRBV18	TRBJ2-1	-	-	TGTGCCAGCTCGCCTAGCTCTCCAGCCAATGAGCAGTTCTTC	CASSPSSPANEQFF
TRBV4-1	TRBJ1-5	-	TRBD1	TGCGCCAGCAGCCAAGGGGACAGGACTAATCAGCCCCAGCATTTT	CASSQGDRTNQPQHF
TRBV18	TRBJ1-5	-	-	TGTGCCAGCTCACCACCGGGACTAGCAGCGGATACGCAGCATTTT	CASSPPGLAADTQHF
TRBV7-9	TRBJ2-4	few	-	TGTGCCAGCAGTGACAGTCGCAACATTCAGTACTTC	CASSDSRNIQYF
TRBV19	TRBJ1-5	-	TRBD1	TGTGCCAGTAGTAACTCCGGGACAGGGGGAAATCAGCCCCAGCATTTT	CASSNSGTGGNQPQHF
TRBV19	TRBJ2-5	few	TRBD1	TGTGCCACCGCGGACAGGGGAGGAGAGACCCAGTACTTC	CATADRGGETQYF